What follows is one T cell receptor (beta chain) and its context. Its target is not known. Data came from immunoSEQ multiplex PCR; TCRdb stores just in-frame clones and leaves some out. Altogether under 400,000 clones are present, around 86% being singletons, with the ten largest covering around 0.8%. This specimen belongs to a study of cytomegalovirus exposure and HLA in healthy donors. Study results and caveats: Subsequent analysis found a tendency for first-cohort TCR clusters to co-occur within the 120 or so validation repertoires. Researchers reported that a few CMV-associated chains were confirmed in vitro as CMV antigen-specific. Cytomegalovirus-associated status was assigned to 150 or so TCR beta chains.

Germline V gene data show CDR1 as KGHSH and CDR2 as LQKENI. CDR3 length: 15 residues. V lost 2 bases and J lost 1; bases outside the gene matches: 4. Donors were drawn from the approximately 120-subject validation cohort, separate from the 666-subject first cohort. The specimen sequenced was PBMCs. The chain has TRBV18 and TRBJ1-1; 7 nucleotides agree with TRBD1. This receptor was taken from a woman younger than 35 in good health and CMV-seronegative. In nucleotides, the CDR3 is TGTGCCAGCTCACCAGGAGGGGGCAGGAACACTGAAGCTTTCTTT. The encoded protein is CASSPGGGRNTEAFF.